Shown below are 32 T cell receptor beta chains from a single sample sequenced in a study of blood T cell repertoires in COVID-19. Data came from immunoSEQ multiplex PCR; TCRdb stores just in-frame clones and leaves some out. The profile shows approximately 300,000 clones, 85% of them singletons. Sequencing was performed on PBMCs or T cells enriched from blood (not recorded which). These receptors all stem from a woman younger than 45 who had been exposed to COVID-19.

The V gene is TRBV7-4, the J gene TRBJ1-3; 8 bases are shared with TRBD1. With V trimmed by 1 base and J by 0 bases, 8 bases remained unmatched. The germline gives CDR1 SGHVT, CDR2 SQSDAQ. CDR3 length: 18 amino acids. CDR3 protein: CASSLVRQGAYSGNTIYF. The CDR3, as DNA: TGTGCCAGCAGCTTAGTAAGGCAGGGGGCTTACTCTGGAAACACCATATATTTT.

This chain links TRBV7-9 with TRBJ2-7; D is undetermined. V dropped 0 bases and J dropped 12 bases, with 12 bases sitting between them. The CDR3 runs to 12 residues. Looked up from germline, CDR1 is SEHNR and CDR2 is FQNEAQ (reference sequence). The CDR3 region has the DNA TGTGCCAGCAGCTTAGCGCGTTCGTCTACGTACTTC. Protein sequence: CASSLARSSTYF.

J is TRBJ2-4 and V is TRBV19; TRBD2 matches 14 bases. V lost 5 bases and J lost 0; bases outside the gene matches: 9. CDR1 is LNHDA and CDR2 is SQIVND in the germline V gene (reference sequence). The CDR3 loop spans 19 amino acids. The DNA of the CDR3 is TGTGCCAGTAGTCTACCGGGACTAGCGGGGGCGCTAGCCAAAAACATTCAGTACTTC. Its translation: CASSLPGLAGALAKNIQYF.

The V and J genes are TRBV28 and TRBJ2-5; the D is unclear. Germline V gene sequence: CDR1 MDHEN, CDR2 SYDVKM. The CDR3 extends over 11 amino acids. Trimming stripped 10 bases from V and 6 bases from J, with 12 bases between. The CDR3 DNA follows: TGTGCCACCATAGCAATCCAGACCCAGTACTTC. It encodes CATIAIQTQYF.

The chain combines TRBV28 with TRBJ2-1; TRBD1 agrees at 8 bases. Per the germline V gene, CDR1 is MDHEN and CDR2 is SYDVKM. After removal of 5 bases from V and 5 bases from J, the junction contained 8 bases not matched to a gene. The CDR3 is 15 residues long. Here the CDR3 reads CASSAGTGYNNEQFF. In DNA, the CDR3 is TGTGCCAGCAGTGCCGGGACAGGATATAACAATGAGCAGTTCTTC.

V gene TRBV7-2 combines with J gene TRBJ1-2, with 7 bases that match TRBD1. V trimming: 4 bases; J trimming: 14 bases; junction bases outside the gene matches: 13. The CDR3 is made up of 13 amino acids. The germline V gene has CDR1 SGHTA and CDR2 FQGNSA. CDR3 nucleotides: TGTGCCAGCAGCTCGTACAGGGGAGCCCAAGGGACCTTC. Protein sequence: CASSSYRGAQGTF.

The chain uses TRBV27 and TRBJ2-1, with TRBD2 matching 10 bases. This CDR3 has 15 residues. Germline V gives CDR1 MNHEY, CDR2 SMNVEV (reference sequence). J was trimmed by 3 bases and V by 4 bases; bases with no gene match: 3. The CDR3 loop is CASSSVAGGYNEQFF. For the CDR3, the DNA is TGTGCCAGCAGTTCGGTAGCGGGAGGCTACAATGAGCAGTTCTTC.

The J gene is TRBJ1-3, the V gene TRBV1. TRBV1 is designated a pseudogene. This CDR3 comprises 19 residues. The CDR3 nucleotides are TGCACCAGCAGCCAATATGAATTCGGGGGGAGAGAGTCTGGAAACACCATATATTTT. It codes for CTSSQYEFGGRESGNTIYF.

This clone was seen only once. The V gene is TRBV6-5, the J gene TRBJ2-7, with TRBD1 matching 7 bases. Germline CDR1 reads MNHEY; CDR2 reads SVGAGI. The CDR3 is made up of 14 amino acids. V was pared by 4 bases and J by 2 bases, with 5 bases of the junction left unmatched. The CDR3 DNA reads as TGTGCCAGCAGTTCCGACAGGGTGCCCTACGAGCAGTACTTC. Translating gives CASSSDRVPYEQYF.

The rearrangement joins TRBV5-1 to TRBJ2-1, with 10 bases lining up with TRBD1. Per the germline V gene, CDR1 is SGHRS and CDR2 is YFSETQ. V was pared by 4 bases and J by 9 bases, with 10 bases of the junction left unmatched. The CDR3 contains 15 residues. The CDR3 loop reads CASSPGGQGRGEQFF. DNA for the CDR3: TGCGCCAGCAGCCCCGGGGGACAGGGGAGGGGTGAGCAGTTCTTC. Full variable domain (missing parts from reference TRBV5-1 and TRBJ2-1): KAGVTQTPRYLIKTRGQQVTLSCSPISGHRSVSWYQQTPGQGLQFLFEYFSETQRNKGNFPGRFSGRQFSNSRSEMNVSTLELGDSALYLCASSPGGQGRGEQFFGPGTRLTVL.

The chain joins TRBV5-1 to TRBJ1-6, with D maybe TRBD1 (5 bases). Germline V gives CDR1 SGHRS, CDR2 YFSETQ. There are 14 residues in the CDR3. Trimming took 2 bases from V and 6 from J, leaving 9 bases between them. The DNA of the CDR3 is TGCGCCAGCAGCTTAGGACAAGTTAATTCACCCCTCCACTTT. Translated: CASSLGQVNSPLHF.

The J gene is TRBJ2-1, the V gene TRBV4-2; the D gene is possibly TRBD2 (6 bases). The CDR3 covers 15 residues. Deletions cut 1 base from V and 6 bases from J, with 13 bases between. Germline CDR1 reads LGHNA; CDR2 reads YNFKEQ. As DNA, the CDR3 is TGTGCCAGCAGCCAAGGGGGAGGACTATCCAATGAGCAGTTCTTC. Translating gives CASSQGGGLSNEQFF.

The V and J genes are TRBV27 and TRBJ1-2; TRBD1 matches 9 bases. The junction had 12 bases not matched to a gene; V was cut back by 4 bases and J by 3 bases. This CDR3 is built from 17 residues. CDR1 and CDR2 (germline): MNHEY, SMNVEV (reference sequence). In nucleotides, the CDR3 is TGTGCCAGCAGTTCGCTCTACACAGGGGGCGCTTACTATGGCTACACCTTC. It translates to CASSSLYTGGAYYGYTF.

The rearrangement joins TRBV7-3 to TRBJ1-2; no clear D gene. There are 11 residues in the CDR3. Germline V CDR1 and CDR2: SGHTA, FQGTGA. The V gene lost 8 bases and the J gene lost 4 bases, with 8 bases spanning the gap. The CDR3, as DNA: TGTGCCAGCCCAGTGGCCTATGGCTACACCTTC. Translation: CASPVAYGYTF. Complete variable domain (other parts from reference TRBV7-3 and TRBJ1-2): GAGVSQTPSNKVTEKGKYVELRCDPISGHTALYWYRQSLGQGPEFLIYFQGTGAADDSGLPNDRFFAVRPEGSVSTLKIQRTERGDSAVYLCASPVAYGYTFGSGTRLTVV.

This clone was recorded many times. The V gene is TRBV9, the J gene TRBJ1-4, with D tentatively TRBD1 (6 bases). The CDR3 is 15 amino acids. V lost 0 bases and J lost 3, with 9 bases in between. Germline loops: CDR1 SGDLS, CDR2 YYNGEE. In DNA form, the CDR3 reads TGTGCCAGCAGCGTAGGGGGGCTGGCTAATGAAAAACTGTTTTTT. This encodes CASSVGGLANEKLFF. Supplemented by reference TRBV9 and TRBJ1-4, the full variable domain reads DSGVTQTPKHLITATGQRVTLRCSPRSGDLSVYWYQQSLDQGLQFLIQYYNGEERAKGNILERFSAQQFPDLHSELNLSSLELGDSALYFCASSVGGLANEKLFFGSGTQLSVL.

The J gene is TRBJ2-7, the V gene TRBV10-3; 10 nucleotides agree with TRBD1. The V and J ends lost 6 bases and 4 bases, in that order; junction bases with no gene match: 6. CDR3 length: 14 residues. Germline V gene sequence: CDR1 ENHRY, CDR2 SYGVKD. CDR3 protein: CAIRGGTGDYEQYF. The DNA for the CDR3 is TGTGCCATCAGAGGGGGGACAGGGGATTACGAGCAGTACTTC.

The chain links TRBV5-3 to TRBJ1-2; 7 bases match TRBD1. TRBV5-3 is classed as an ORF, of uncertain function. CDR3 length: 14 amino acids. V was pared by 6 bases and J by 6 bases, with 11 bases of the junction left unmatched. The chain's CDR3 is CARIFDREVDGYTF. CDR3 DNA sequence: TGTGCCAGAATATTCGACAGGGAGGTGGATGGCTACACCTTC.

The rearrangement uses TRBV9 and TRBJ1-6, with D possibly being TRBD1 (5 bases). V was shortened by 0 bases and J by 7 bases, with 17 bases between the two germline ends. In germline, CDR1 is SGDLS, CDR2 YYNGEE. The CDR3 totals 17 residues. The CDR3 bases are TGTGCCAGCAGCGTAGATCCGGGGGTCTCGGGGAATTCACCCCTCCACTTT. Protein: CASSVDPGVSGNSPLHF.

This clone was found many times. This chain links TRBV14 with TRBJ2-1; TRBD2 matches at 11 bases. The V gene's germline CDR1 is SGHDN and CDR2 FVKESK. J was trimmed by 10 bases and V by 5 bases; bases with no gene match: 4. The CDR3 contains 13 residues. The CDR3 DNA is TGTGCCAGCAGCTACCGACTAGCGGGAGAGCAGTTCTTC. This gives the protein CASSYRLAGEQFF. The full variable domain, with the rest looked up from reference TRBV14 and TRBJ2-1, is EAGVTQFPSHSVIEKGQTVTLRCDPISGHDNLYWYRRVMGKEIKFLLHFVKESKQDESGMPNNRFLAERTGGTYSTLKVQPAELEDSGVYFCASSYRLAGEQFFGPGTRLTVL.

This rearrangement joins TRBV30 to TRBJ1-1, with no clear D. V dropped 0 bases and J dropped 3 bases, with 8 bases sitting between them. CDR1 is GTSNPN, CDR2 SVGIG, per germline (reference sequence). This CDR3 is 13 amino acids long. CDR3 in amino acids: CAWSVKDYTEAFF. The DNA of the CDR3 is TGTGCCTGGAGTGTAAAAGACTACACTGAAGCTTTCTTT.

The chain is built from TRBV6-1 and TRBJ2-5, with a weak D call TRBD1 (6 bases). Germline V gene data show CDR1 as MNHNS and CDR2 as SASEGT. The CDR3 extends over 14 amino acids. V lost 3 bases and J lost 2, with 10 bases in between. CDR3 DNA sequence: TGTGCCAGCAGTGAGGGGGCGCGGCAAGAGACCCAGTACTTC. Protein sequence: CASSEGARQETQYF.

The chain joins TRBV5-1 to TRBJ1-1; TRBD1 matches 7 bases. The CDR3 has 15 amino acids. Germline V CDR1 and CDR2: SGHRS, YFSETQ. Trimming cost V 0 bases and J 8 bases; bases outside gene matches: 10. The CDR3 region has the DNA TGCGCCAGCAGCTTGGATGAGGGGGCGGCACAGGAAGCTTTCTTT. The encoded protein is CASSLDEGAAQEAFF.

The gene calls are TRBV28 and TRBJ1-3; D remains unclear. Trimming took 3 bases from V and 1 from J, leaving 13 bases between them. The CDR3 sequence is 16 residues long. Germline V lookup: CDR1 MDHEN, CDR2 SYDVKM. CDR3 region: CASSFWLVGSGNTIYF. For the CDR3, the DNA is TGTGCCAGCAGTTTCTGGCTAGTAGGATCTGGAAACACCATATATTTT. Full variable domain (outside the CDR3, taken from reference TRBV28 and TRBJ1-3): DVKVTQSSRYLVKRTGEKVFLECVQDMDHENMFWYRQDPGLGLRLIYFSYDVKMKEKGDIPEGYSVSREKKERFSLILESASTNQTSMYLCASSFWLVGSGNTIYFGEGSWLTVV.

This clone was counted only a few times. The chain couples TRBV7-2 to TRBJ1-2; D not certain. This CDR3 is built from 14 residues. The germline V gene has CDR1 SGHTA and CDR2 FQGNSA. Trimming left V 7 bases short and J 6 bases short, with 18 bases between. The CDR3 is CASIGVRVRDGYTF. The CDR3 coding sequence is TGTGCCAGCATCGGGGTCCGGGTTAGGGATGGCTACACCTTC.

The chain uses TRBV6-5 and TRBJ2-5; perhaps TRBD1 as D (6 bases). CDR1 is MNHEY and CDR2 is SVGAGI in the germline V gene. Trimming removed 4 bases at V and 2 bases at J, with 11 bases between. CDR3 size: 14 residues. The CDR3 DNA sequence: TGTGCCAGCAGTTGGGGGCCATCGCAAGAGACCCAGTACTTC. Translated, it gives CASSWGPSQETQYF.

This clone was picked up many times. The chain employs TRBV4-3 and TRBJ1-6, with a tentative D call TRBD1 (6 bases). Trimming shortened V by 0 bases and J by 10 bases, and 19 bases separated the two germline ends. The CDR3 is 17 residues long. Germline CDR1 is LGHNA and CDR2 is YSLEER. CDR3 coding DNA: TGCGCCAGCAGCCAAGAAGGGGGTTCAGGGGTCCGGTCACCCCTCCACTTT. Protein: CASSQEGGSGVRSPLHF.

J is TRBJ1-6 and V is TRBV7-2; TRBD1 might be the D (5 bases). Germline loops: CDR1 SGHTA, CDR2 FQGNSA. V lost 6 bases and J lost 8, with 8 bases in between. The CDR3 consists of 12 residues. CDR3 sequence: CASSQQDSPLHF. In DNA form, the CDR3 reads TGTGCCAGCAGTCAACAGGATTCACCCCTCCACTTT.

This clone was picked up one time. The CDR3 loop is CASSPPQGSGGAREQYF. For the CDR3, the DNA is TGTGCCAGCAGTCCCCCCCAAGGTAGCGGGGGGGCCCGGGAGCAGTACTTC. The chain has TRBV7-2 and TRBJ2-7, with 11 bases aligning to TRBD2. This CDR3 is built from 17 residues. The V and J ends lost 6 bases and 7 bases, in that order; junction bases with no gene match: 17. Germline CDR1 reads SGHTA; CDR2 reads FQGNSA.

In its sample, this clone was seen many times. This chain links TRBV7-3 with TRBJ2-1, with D tentatively TRBD2 (6 bases). V gave up 2 bases and J gave up 0 bases, with 11 bases separating them. This CDR3 is built from 16 residues. The V gene's germline CDR1 is SGHTA and CDR2 FQGTGA. As DNA, the CDR3 is TGTGCCAGCAGCTTAGATCGGGGGAGCTCCTACAATGAGCAGTTCTTC. As protein: CASSLDRGSSYNEQFF.

In its sample, this clone was seen a few times. This rearrangement joins TRBV30 to TRBJ1-1; D call uncertain. This CDR3 is built from 14 residues. The V end lost 3 bases, the J end lost 1 base, and 12 bases lay between the germline ends. Germline lookup yields CDR1 GTSNPN and CDR2 SVGIG (reference sequence). The CDR3 reads CAWRSPRSNTEAFF. CDR3 DNA sequence: TGTGCCTGGAGGTCACCCAGGTCGAACACTGAAGCTTTCTTT.

V and J are TRBV2 and TRBJ1-4, with TRBD1 identical over 9 bases. Germline CDR1 SNHLY, CDR2 FYNNEI. The CDR3 sequence is 14 residues long. The trim removed 5 bases at V and 7 bases at J, leaving 5 bases unmatched. The CDR3 nucleotides are TGTGCCAGCAGTAAGGACAGGGGTGGTGAAAAACTGTTTTTT. It is translated as CASSKDRGGEKLFF.

The chain has TRBV6-5 and TRBJ2-7; TRBD1 aligns across 9 bases. The germline CDR1 and CDR2 sequences are MNHEY and SVGAGI. Trimming cost V 5 bases and J 6 bases; bases outside gene matches: 8. The CDR3 totals 14 residues. CDR3 sequence reads: CASSRGQGGGEQYF. CDR3 coding DNA: TGTGCCAGCAGTCGGGGACAGGGTGGGGGCGAGCAGTACTTC.